These 25 T cell receptor beta chains came from one sample sequenced in a study of shared clonotypes between healthy human individuals. Profiled with immunoSEQ multiplex PCR; TCRdb holds only in-frame clones, not every one. The sample contains 2.3 million or so clones, roughly 93% of which appear only once. Material: naive CD4+ T cells from PBMCs. Documented subset: CD45RA+ positively selected. These receptors were obtained from a man between 18 and 35 years old in good health. Some clones in this sample may be carry-over from other donors' samples.

This rearrangement joins TRBV28 to TRBJ2-1, with D perhaps matching TRBD1 or TRBD2 (5 bases each). The CDR3 has 14 amino acids. The V end was cut by 2 bases, the J end by 9 bases, with 14 bases between. The germline gives CDR1 MDHEN, CDR2 SYDVKM. The CDR3, as DNA: TGTGCCAGCAGTTTAGGGGGAGTAATCACTGAGCAGTTCTTC. Its protein product is CASSLGGVITEQFF.

V usage is TRBV6-5 and J usage is TRBJ2-1, with D tentatively TRBD2 (6 bases). The CDR3 extends over 15 amino acids. V lost 0 bases and J 9 bases, leaving 15 bases between the germline ends. CDR1 is MNHEY and CDR2 is SVGAGI in the germline V gene. CDR3 nucleotide sequence: TGTGCCAGCAGTTACTCCGCCCGCGGGGTAGTTGAGCAGTTCTTC. Its translation: CASSYSARGVVEQFF.

This clone was picked up one time. This chain uses TRBV6-1 with TRBJ2-3; D might be TRBD2 (8 bases). Germline values: CDR1 MNHNS, CDR2 SASEGT. CDR3 size: 14 residues. V was shortened by 7 bases and J by 5 bases, with 16 bases between the two germline ends. CDR3 sequence (DNA): TGTGCCAGCATCGGGAGGGGGCTTCTAGATACGCAGTATTTT. Protein product: CASIGRGLLDTQYF.

This clone is a singleton in its sample. The chain combines TRBV7-9 with TRBJ2-2, with D perhaps TRBD1 or TRBD2 (5 bases each). This CDR3 region has 14 residues. V was trimmed by 3 bases and J by 4 bases, leaving 9 bases between them. The germline V gene has CDR1 SEHNR and CDR2 FQNEAQ (reference sequence). Written as DNA, the CDR3 is TGTGCCAGCAGCTTCTTCGGGGCCACCGGGGAGCTGTTTTTT. Protein: CASSFFGATGELFF.

The chain recombines TRBV7-7 with TRBJ2-7; 10 bases agree with TRBD1. The CDR3 sequence is 15 residues long. Germline values: CDR1 SSHAT, CDR2 FNYEAQ (reference sequence). J was trimmed by 7 bases and V by 1 base; bases with no gene match: 7. The CDR3 loop is CASSLGDRGHWEQYF. The CDR3, as DNA: TGTGCCAGCAGCTTAGGGGACAGGGGACATTGGGAGCAGTACTTC.

V usage is TRBV27 and J usage is TRBJ2-7, with 9 bases matching TRBD1. The CDR3 runs 15 residues. Germline values: CDR1 MNHEY, CDR2 SMNVEV (reference sequence). Trimming at V came to 6 bases and at J to 7 bases, leaving 13 bases not matched to a gene. The DNA for the CDR3 is TGTGCCAGCAGCAAGCCCGGACAGGGGATACGGGAGCAGTACTTC. It translates to CASSKPGQGIREQYF.

This clone was found once. The chain is built from TRBV5-1 and TRBJ2-3; 8 bases match TRBD1. The germline CDR1 and CDR2 sequences are SGHRS and YFSETQ. Unmatched junction bases numbered 6, after V lost 4 bases and J lost 5 bases. The CDR3 sequence is 14 residues long. The CDR3 is CASSPTGAGDTQYF. The CDR3 region has the DNA TGCGCCAGCAGCCCGACAGGGGCGGGAGATACGCAGTATTTT.

The J gene is TRBJ2-2, the V gene TRBV4-1; 9 bases map to TRBD2. Germline V gives CDR1 MGHRA, CDR2 YSYEKL. The CDR3 has 17 residues. Trimming removed 3 bases from V and 5 bases from J; junction bases left unmatched: 10. The CDR3 DNA reads as TGCGCCAGCAGCCAGAGGGCTAGCGGGATCGGGACCGGGGAGCTGTTTTTT. The encoded protein is CASSQRASGIGTGELFF.

This chain links TRBV5-4 with TRBJ2-7, with a possible D match to TRBD2 (5 bases). The CDR3 spans 14 residues. Germline loops: CDR1 SGHNT, CDR2 YYREEE (reference sequence). With 5 bases removed from V and 7 bases from J, the gap between germline ends came to 19 bases. The CDR3 sequence is CASRPQADSGEQYF. The CDR3 nucleotides read TGTGCCAGCAGACCGCAAGCGGATTCGGGTGAGCAGTACTTC.

The V and J genes are TRBV11-1 and TRBJ2-7; no firm D call. Germline-derived CDR1 and CDR2 are SGHAT and FQDESV (reference sequence). With 1 base removed from V and 0 bases from J, the gap between germline ends came to 10 bases. The CDR3 is made up of 15 amino acids. The CDR3 sequence: CASSLGQNPSYEQYF. CDR3 DNA sequence: TGTGCCAGCAGCTTAGGGCAGAATCCCTCCTACGAGCAGTACTTC.

The chain recombines TRBV5-1 with TRBJ1-1, with D tentatively TRBD1 (6 bases). Germline CDR1 reads SGHRS; CDR2 reads YFSETQ. The CDR3 is 13 residues long. Trimming cost V 1 base and J 8 bases, with 12 bases left between them. The DNA of the CDR3 is TGCGCCAGCAGCTTGACAGGGAAATCCGAAGCTTTCTTT. This encodes CASSLTGKSEAFF.

Regarding this clone: Other DNA sequences of this sample code for an identical CDR3. The rearrangement uses TRBV28 and TRBJ2-7, with 10 bases matching TRBD1. Germline trimming cut 4 bases from V and 4 bases from J; bases unmatched to any gene: 1. The length of the CDR3 is 13 residues. The germline CDR1 and CDR2 sequences are MDHEN and SYDVKM. CDR3 in DNA: TGTGCCAGCAGTTGGACAGGGGGGTACGAGCAGTACTTC. Protein product: CASSWTGGYEQYF.

The chain is built from TRBV6-5 and TRBJ2-7; maybe TRBD1 (6 bases). V lost 8 bases, J lost 1 base, and 15 bases lay in between. Germline assignment: CDR1 MNHEY and CDR2 SVGAGI. This CDR3 has 14 amino acids. DNA of the CDR3: TGTGCCAGCGGCAACGGACAGAAATCCTACGAGCAGTACTTC. This encodes CASGNGQKSYEQYF.

This chain connects TRBV7-9 to TRBJ2-2, with 10 bases lining up with TRBD1. The junction had 4 bases not matched to a gene; V was cut back by 3 bases and J by 3 bases. The CDR3 has 16 amino acids. Germline lookup yields CDR1 SEHNR and CDR2 FQNEAQ (reference sequence). The CDR3 sequence is CASSFYGTGDTGELFF. In nucleotides, the CDR3 is TGTGCCAGCAGCTTCTACGGGACAGGGGACACCGGGGAGCTGTTTTTT. Supplemented by reference TRBV7-9 and TRBJ2-2, the full variable domain reads DTGVSQNPRHKITKRGQNVTFRCDPISEHNRLYWYRQTLGQGPEFLTYFQNEAQLEKSRLLSDRFSAERPKGSFSTLEIQRTEQGDSAMYLCASSFYGTGDTGELFFGEGSRLTVL.

The chain joins TRBV7-7 to TRBJ2-3; D not certain. This CDR3 region has 15 residues. Germline CDR1 is SSHAT and CDR2 is FNYEAQ (reference sequence). The germline V and J ends were trimmed by 3 bases and 2 bases, with 12 bases remaining between them. Here the CDR3 DNA reads TGTGCCAGCAGCTTTAACGCAGGCCCCACAGATACGCAGTATTTT. Its protein is CASSFNAGPTDTQYF.

The chain is built from TRBV5-5 and TRBJ1-1, with 8 positions matching TRBD1. CDR1 and CDR2 from the germline V gene are SGHKS and YYEKEE (reference sequence). This CDR3 is 14 amino acids long. The trim removed 0 bases at V and 3 bases at J, leaving 1 base unmatched. The CDR3 here is CASSLGDRYTEAFF. In DNA, the CDR3 is TGTGCCAGCAGCTTGGGGGACAGGTACACTGAAGCTTTCTTT.

V and J are TRBV5-4 and TRBJ1-4, with D perhaps TRBD1 (6 bases). The V and J ends lost 3 bases and 7 bases respectively, with 13 bases between them. This CDR3 region has 14 residues. Looked up from germline, CDR1 is SGHNT and CDR2 is YYREEE (reference sequence). Here the CDR3 reads CASSSYDRSEKLFF. The CDR3 DNA sequence: TGTGCCAGCAGCTCCTACGACAGGAGTGAAAAACTGTTTTTT.

The chain uses TRBV30 and TRBJ2-3; tentative D call: TRBD2 (5 bases). The length of the CDR3 is 13 residues. Germline values: CDR1 GTSNPN, CDR2 SVGIG (reference sequence). Trimming left V 5 bases short and J 0 bases short, with 9 bases between. CDR3 in amino acids: CAWSGGSTDTQYF. In nucleotides, the CDR3 is TGTGCCTGGTCGGGCGGGAGCACAGATACGCAGTATTTT.

This clone appeared a few times. This chain joins TRBV6-1 and TRBJ1-1; D is undetermined. The CDR3 has 13 residues. Trimming cost V 6 bases and J 7 bases, with 15 bases left between them. In germline, CDR1 is MNHNS, CDR2 SASEGT. For the CDR3, the DNA is TGTGCCAGCAGGGAGAGCCGCGAACTTGAAGCTTTCTTT. Amino acid sequence: CASRESRELEAFF.

CDR3 loop: CASSSRQAGFQETQYF. CDR3 nucleotide sequence: TGTGCCAGCAGCTCCCGGCAGGCAGGATTCCAAGAGACCCAGTACTTC. This chain links TRBV7-2 with TRBJ2-5; D not certain. In germline, CDR1 is SGHTA, CDR2 FQGNSA. This CDR3 has 16 amino acids. V lost 4 bases and J lost 1, with 16 bases in between.

This rearrangement joins TRBV6-5 to TRBJ2-2; D possibly uses TRBD1 or TRBD2 (6 bases each). CDR3 length: 15 residues. V lost 8 bases and J 2 bases, leaving 15 bases between the germline ends. Per the germline V gene, CDR1 is MNHEY and CDR2 is SVGAGI. The CDR3 sequence is CASGRGPTNTGELFF. CDR3 DNA: TGTGCCAGCGGTCGGGGGCCGACTAACACCGGGGAGCTGTTTTTT.

This clone was observed once. The V and J genes are TRBV28 and TRBJ1-1; D is possibly TRBD1 (6 bases). The CDR3 totals 18 residues. The ends were cut back, 1 base at V and 3 bases at J, with 21 bases in the middle. In germline, CDR1 is MDHEN, CDR2 SYDVKM. The CDR3 region is CASSLFQGLTTGDTEAFF. DNA for the CDR3: TGTGCCAGCAGTTTATTCCAGGGGTTGACAACCGGAGACACTGAAGCTTTCTTT.

A note on this clone: Distinct nucleotide sequences in the sample also encode this CDR3. The V and J genes are TRBV7-3 and TRBJ2-2, with D perhaps TRBD2 (5 bases). Trimming removed 2 bases from V and 4 bases from J, with 5 bases in between. CDR3 length: 13 amino acids. Germline CDR1 is SGHTA and CDR2 is FQGTGA. The CDR3 here is CASSLRGTGELFF. The CDR3 bases are TGTGCCAGCAGCTTACGGGGCACCGGGGAGCTGTTTTTT.

This sequence joins TRBV6-1 and TRBJ2-2; 10 nucleotides align to TRBD2. Germline trimming cut 7 bases from V and 7 bases from J; bases unmatched to any gene: 6. The V gene's germline CDR1 is MNHNS and CDR2 SASEGT. This CDR3 comprises 14 residues. The CDR3 region has the DNA TGTGCCAGCATCCTAGCGGGAGATTACGGGGAGCTGTTTTTT. It translates to CASILAGDYGELFF.

The chain has TRBV7-3 and TRBJ2-2; tentative D call: TRBD1 (7 bases). CDR3 length: 14 residues. Germline loops: CDR1 SGHTA, CDR2 FQGTGA. Trimming shortened V by 5 bases and J by 7 bases, and 14 bases separated the two germline ends. The CDR3 DNA sequence: TGTGCCAGCAGCGCGGGGACAGACGTCGGGGAGCTGTTTTTT. It translates to CASSAGTDVGELFF.